This T cell receptor (beta chain) stems from a study of T cells after yellow fever vaccination. About the study: Libraries from low-cell-number fractions were prepared with the SMART-Seq v4 Ultra Low Input RNA kit. Study observations and caveats: A small proportion of clonotypes was detected in both the CD4 and CD8 compartments. Primary-vaccination clones mostly resurfaced post-booster (about 95% CD4, 85% to 90% CD8).

TCR cDNA, made by 5'RACE template switching, carried an added universal primer site and UMIs. MiXCR, run by TCRdb on the 5' RACE reads, gives a single entry per CDR3 protein. Of more than 200,000 distinct CDR3 sequences detected, 3.6% appear once; the ten largest clones hold about a fifth. This clonotype has a count of ten or more. Its specificity is not known. The CDR3 loop spans 13 amino acids. Germline CDR1 MGHRA, CDR2 YSYEKL. The V end was cut by 0 bases, the J end by 2 bases, with 4 bases between. This clonotype originated in a man younger than 30 who received the YFV17D yellow fever vaccine. The chain has TRBV4-1 and TRBJ1-1; no clear D. Specimen: PBMCs, collected 15 days after the yellow fever booster vaccination. The CDR3 coding sequence is TGCGCCAGCAGCCAAGAGGCAAACACTGAAGCTTTCTTT. This sequence encodes CASSQEANTEAFF.